The clone carrying this T cell receptor (beta chain) came up many times. The sample's time point: newly diagnosed GD, antithyroid drugs for less than 3 months. From RNA extracted from PBMCs, the TCR library was made. Graves' disease was diagnosed by American Thyroid Association guidelines. Germline lookup yields CDR1 MDHEN and CDR2 SYDVKM. The CDR3 runs 15 residues. The V end lost 3 bases, the J end lost 0 bases, and 9 bases lay between the germline ends. The data originate from a study of regulatory T cells in long-lasting Graves disease. Arm-PCR of CDR3 regions with iRepertoire HTBI primers generated TCR beta libraries. TCRdb re-analysed the multiplex PCR reads in MiXCR, keeping a single row per CDR3 protein. The sample yields about 450,000 distinct CDR3 sequences, 16% seen once. A further study also used this sample, focusing on T cells in Graves' hyperthyroidism and ophthalmopathy.

The V gene is TRBV28, the J gene TRBJ1-5; D remains unclear. The sequencing here drew on peripheral blood mononuclear cells (PBMCs), taken at new diagnosis, from a patient treated with antithyroid drugs. The receptor was derived from a woman aged 25 to 39 with Graves disease. This CDR3 reads CASSFIVPSNQPQHF. The DNA for the CDR3 is TGTGCCAGCAGTTTTATTGTCCCTAGCAATCAGCCCCAGCATTTT.